The source of this T cell receptor beta chain is a study of molecular identifiers for immune sequencing clone quantification. About the research overall: Split five ways in replicates, RNA from about 20,000 or 100,000 naive CD8 cells had four portions sequenced.

V was pared by 3 bases and J by 0 bases, with 11 bases between. This CDR3 region has 15 residues. This clonotype came up many times. It was with previously described methods and listed TCR primers that bulk TCR libraries were made. TCRdb fed the PCR reads into MiXCR, producing one record per CDR3 protein. The profile shows about 630,000 distinct CDR3 sequences, 25% of them singletons. The V gene is TRBV12-3 or TRBV12-4, the J gene TRBJ1-1; D perhaps matches TRBD1 (5 bases). The sample comprised naive CD8+ T cells from blood, with Jurkat cell RNA spiked in. As for subset: FACS-sorted CD8+CD4-CCR7+CD45RA+ naive T cells. The TCR originated in a human donor in good health. Some libraries in this study had Jurkat cell RNA spiked in. The CDR3 sequence is CASSFPGDLNTEAFF. Written as DNA, the CDR3 is TGTGCCAGCAGTTTTCCCGGGGACCTGAACACTGAAGCTTTCTTT.